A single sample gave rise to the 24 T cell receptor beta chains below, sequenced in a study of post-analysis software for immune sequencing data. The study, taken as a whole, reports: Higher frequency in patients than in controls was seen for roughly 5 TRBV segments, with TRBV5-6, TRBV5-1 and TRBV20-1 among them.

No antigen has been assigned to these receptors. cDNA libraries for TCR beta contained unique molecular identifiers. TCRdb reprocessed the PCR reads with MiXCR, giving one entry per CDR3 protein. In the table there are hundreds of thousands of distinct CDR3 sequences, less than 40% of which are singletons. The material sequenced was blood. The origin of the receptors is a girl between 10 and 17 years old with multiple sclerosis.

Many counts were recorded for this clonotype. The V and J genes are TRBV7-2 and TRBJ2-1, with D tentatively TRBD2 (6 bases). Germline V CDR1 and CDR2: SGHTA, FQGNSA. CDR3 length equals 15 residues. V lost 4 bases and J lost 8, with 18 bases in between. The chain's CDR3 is CASSSYERRGDEQFF. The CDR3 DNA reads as TGTGCCAGCAGCTCCTACGAGCGGCGGGGTGATGAGCAGTTCTTC.

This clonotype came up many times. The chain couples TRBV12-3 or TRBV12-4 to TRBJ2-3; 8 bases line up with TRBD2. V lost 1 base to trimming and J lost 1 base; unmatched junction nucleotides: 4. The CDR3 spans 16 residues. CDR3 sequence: CASSLGDSGGTDTQYF. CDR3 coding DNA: TGTGCCAGCAGTTTAGGCGATAGCGGGGGCACAGATACGCAGTATTTT.

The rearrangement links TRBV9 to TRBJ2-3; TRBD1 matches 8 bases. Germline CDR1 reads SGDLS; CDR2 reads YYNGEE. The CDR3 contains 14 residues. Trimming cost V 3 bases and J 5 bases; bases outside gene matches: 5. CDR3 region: CASSGQGQRDTQYF. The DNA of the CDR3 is TGTGCCAGCAGCGGACAGGGGCAGAGAGATACGCAGTATTTT.

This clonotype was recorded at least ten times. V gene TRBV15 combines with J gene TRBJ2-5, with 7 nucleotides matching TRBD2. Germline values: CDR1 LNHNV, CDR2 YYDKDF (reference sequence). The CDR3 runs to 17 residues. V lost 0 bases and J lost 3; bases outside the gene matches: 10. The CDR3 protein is CATSRDGAGGGEETQYF. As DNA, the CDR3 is TGTGCCACCAGCAGAGATGGAGCGGGTGGGGGGGAAGAGACCCAGTACTTC.

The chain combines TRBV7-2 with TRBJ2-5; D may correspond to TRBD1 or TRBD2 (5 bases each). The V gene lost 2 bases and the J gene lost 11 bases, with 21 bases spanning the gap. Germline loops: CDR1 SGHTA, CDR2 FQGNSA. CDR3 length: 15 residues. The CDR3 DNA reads TGTGCCAGCAGCTTATCTGGGACCCGCTGGAATGAGCAGTACTTC. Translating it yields CASSLSGTRWNEQYF.

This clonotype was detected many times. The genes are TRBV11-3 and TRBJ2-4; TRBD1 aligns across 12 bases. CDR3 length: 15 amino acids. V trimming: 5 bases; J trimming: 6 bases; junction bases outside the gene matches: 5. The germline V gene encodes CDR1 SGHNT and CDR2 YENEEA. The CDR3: CASSPGTGGPNIQYF. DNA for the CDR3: TGTGCCAGCAGCCCCGGGACAGGGGGCCCAAACATTCAGTACTTC.

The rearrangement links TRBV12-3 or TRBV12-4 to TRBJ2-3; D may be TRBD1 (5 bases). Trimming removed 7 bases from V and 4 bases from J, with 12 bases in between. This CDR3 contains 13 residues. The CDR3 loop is CASKGFRADTQYF. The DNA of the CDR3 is TGTGCCAGCAAGGGGTTCAGGGCAGATACGCAGTATTTT.

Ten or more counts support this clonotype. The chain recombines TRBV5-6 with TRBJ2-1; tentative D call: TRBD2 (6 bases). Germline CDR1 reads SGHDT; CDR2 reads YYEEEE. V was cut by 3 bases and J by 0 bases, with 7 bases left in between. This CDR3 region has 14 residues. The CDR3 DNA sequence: TGTGCCAGCAGCTGGGACTCCTCCTACAATGAGCAGTTCTTC. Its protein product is CASSWDSSYNEQFF.

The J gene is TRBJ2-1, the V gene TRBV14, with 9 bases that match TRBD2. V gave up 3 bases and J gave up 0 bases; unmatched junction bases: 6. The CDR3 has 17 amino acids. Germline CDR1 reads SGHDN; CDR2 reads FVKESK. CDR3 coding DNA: TGTGCCAGCAGCCAGTTCGCGGGAGGGAGCTCCTACAATGAGCAGTTCTTC. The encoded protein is CASSQFAGGSSYNEQFF.

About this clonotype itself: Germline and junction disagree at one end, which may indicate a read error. CDR3 in amino acids: CASRVGGYSNQPKHF. The CDR3 DNA is TGTGCCAGCAGGGTGGGGGGGTATAGCAATCAGCCCAAGCATTTT. V is TRBV6-6 and J is TRBJ1-5; a possible D gene is TRBD1 (5 bases). CDR1 and CDR2 from the germline V gene are MNHNY and SVGAGI (reference sequence). This CDR3 is built from 15 residues.

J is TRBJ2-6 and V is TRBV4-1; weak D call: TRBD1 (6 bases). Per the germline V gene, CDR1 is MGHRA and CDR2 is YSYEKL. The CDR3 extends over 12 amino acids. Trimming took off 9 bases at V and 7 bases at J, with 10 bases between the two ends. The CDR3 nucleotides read TGCGCCAGTGCCGGGACAGCCAACGTCCTGACTTTC. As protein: CASAGTANVLTF.

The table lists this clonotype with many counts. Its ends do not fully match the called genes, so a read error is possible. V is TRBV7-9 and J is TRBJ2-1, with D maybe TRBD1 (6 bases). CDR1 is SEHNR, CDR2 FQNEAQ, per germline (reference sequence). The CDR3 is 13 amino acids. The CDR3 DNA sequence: TGTGCCAGCAGCTTAAGCCGGGACAAAGAGCAGTTCTTC. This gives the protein CASSLSRDKEQFF.

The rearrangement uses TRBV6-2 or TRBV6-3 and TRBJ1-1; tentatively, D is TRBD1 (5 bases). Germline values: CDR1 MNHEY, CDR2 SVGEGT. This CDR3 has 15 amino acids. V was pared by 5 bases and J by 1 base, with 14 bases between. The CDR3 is CASSPFTGPNTEAFF. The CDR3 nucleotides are TGTGCCAGCAGTCCATTCACAGGCCCGAACACTGAAGCTTTCTTT.

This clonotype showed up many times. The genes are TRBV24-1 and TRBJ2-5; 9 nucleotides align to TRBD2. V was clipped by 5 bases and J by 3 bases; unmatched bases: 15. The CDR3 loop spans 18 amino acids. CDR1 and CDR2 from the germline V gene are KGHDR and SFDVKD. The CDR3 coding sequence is TGTGCCACCAGTGGCCTAATGCCTAGCGGGGCCCCCGAAGAGACCCAGTACTTC. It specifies CATSGLMPSGAPEETQYF.

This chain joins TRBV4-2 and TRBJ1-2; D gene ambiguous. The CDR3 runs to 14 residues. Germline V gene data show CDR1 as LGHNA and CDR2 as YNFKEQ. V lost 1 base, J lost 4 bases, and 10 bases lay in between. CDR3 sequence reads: CASSQATGSYGYTF. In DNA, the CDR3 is TGTGCCAGCAGCCAAGCGACGGGGAGCTATGGCTACACCTTC.

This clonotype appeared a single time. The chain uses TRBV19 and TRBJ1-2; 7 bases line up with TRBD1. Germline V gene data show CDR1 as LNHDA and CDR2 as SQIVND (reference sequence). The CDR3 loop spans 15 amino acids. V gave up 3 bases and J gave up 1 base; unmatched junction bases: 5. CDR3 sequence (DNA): TGTGCCAGTAGTATCCGGGACAGAGTTAACTATGGCTACACCTTC. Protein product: CASSIRDRVNYGYTF.

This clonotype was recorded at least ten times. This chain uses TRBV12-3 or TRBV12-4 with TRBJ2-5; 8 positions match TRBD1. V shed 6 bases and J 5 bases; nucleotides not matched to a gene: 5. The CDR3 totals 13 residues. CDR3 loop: CASSQGASETQYF. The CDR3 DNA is TGTGCCAGCAGCCAGGGGGCGTCGGAGACCCAGTACTTC.

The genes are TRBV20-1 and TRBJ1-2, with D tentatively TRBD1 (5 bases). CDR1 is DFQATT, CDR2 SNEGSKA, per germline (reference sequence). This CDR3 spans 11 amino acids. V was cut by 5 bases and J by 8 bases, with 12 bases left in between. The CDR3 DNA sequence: TGCAGTGCTGGCAGGGAGCGAGGCTACACCTTC. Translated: CSAGRERGYTF.

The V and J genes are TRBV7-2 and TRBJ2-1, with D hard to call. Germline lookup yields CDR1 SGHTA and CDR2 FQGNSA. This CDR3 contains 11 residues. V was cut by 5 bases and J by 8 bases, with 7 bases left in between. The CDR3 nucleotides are TGTGCCAGCAGCGACGCCTATGAGCAGTTCTTC. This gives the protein CASSDAYEQFF.

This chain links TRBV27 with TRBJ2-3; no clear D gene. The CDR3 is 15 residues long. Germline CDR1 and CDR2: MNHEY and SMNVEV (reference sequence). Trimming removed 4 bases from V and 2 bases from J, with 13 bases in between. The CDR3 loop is CASSSLTLTTDTQYF. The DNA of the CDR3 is TGTGCCAGCAGTTCTCTAACTCTAACCACAGATACGCAGTATTTT.

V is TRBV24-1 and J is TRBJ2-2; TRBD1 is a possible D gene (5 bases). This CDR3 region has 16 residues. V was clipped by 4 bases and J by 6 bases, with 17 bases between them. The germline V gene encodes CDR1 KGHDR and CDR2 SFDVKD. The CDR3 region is CATSDPRRVGPGELFF. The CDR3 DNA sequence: TGTGCCACCAGTGACCCCCGCAGGGTAGGACCCGGGGAGCTGTTTTTT.

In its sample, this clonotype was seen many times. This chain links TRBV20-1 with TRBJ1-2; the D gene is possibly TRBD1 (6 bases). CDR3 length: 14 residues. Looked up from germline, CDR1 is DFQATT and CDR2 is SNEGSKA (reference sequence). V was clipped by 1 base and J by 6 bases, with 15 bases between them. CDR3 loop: CSARVQNRANGYTF. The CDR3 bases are TGCAGTGCTAGAGTCCAGAACAGGGCGAATGGCTACACCTTC.

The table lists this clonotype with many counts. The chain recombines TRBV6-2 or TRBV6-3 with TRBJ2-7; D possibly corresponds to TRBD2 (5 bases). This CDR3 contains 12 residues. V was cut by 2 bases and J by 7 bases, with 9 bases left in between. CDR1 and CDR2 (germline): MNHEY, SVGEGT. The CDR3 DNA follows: TGTGCCAGCAGTTACCGAGGGCTGGAGCAGTACTTC. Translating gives CASSYRGLEQYF.

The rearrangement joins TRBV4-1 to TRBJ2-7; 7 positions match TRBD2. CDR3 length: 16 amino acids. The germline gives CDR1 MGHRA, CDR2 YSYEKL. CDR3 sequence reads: CASSPDPPGGDYEQYV. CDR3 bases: TGCGCCAGCAGCCCGGACCCCCCTGGGGGGGACTACGAGCAGTATGTC.